A selection of T cell receptor beta chains follows, all from one sample in a study of blood T cell repertoires in COVID-19. Method: immunoSEQ multiplex PCR; TCRdb's copy keeps in-frame clones and lacks some. In the table there are more than 90,000 clones, about 85% of which are singletons. Sequences were obtained from peripheral blood. The receptors stem from a human donor in a cohort sampled during active COVID-19. Both conserved end residues are part of each CDR3. The D gene is left open where the match is weak. Clone size is not always given. Where it is, it says once, few, many or a class for expanded clones.

once,TRBJ1-5,NA,TRBV28,TGTGCCAGCGGCCGAGGAGGGGGCAATCAGCCCCAGCATTTT,CASGRGGGNQPQHF
once,TRBJ2-6,NA,TRBV27,TGCGGAATGAACAGGATGATGACCAACGTCCTGACTTTC,CGMNRMMTNVLTF
NA,TRBJ2-5,NA,TRBV15,TGTGCCACCAGCAGAGATCCCGGAGCACAAGAGACCCAGTACTTC,CATSRDPGAQETQYF
many,TRBJ1-2,TRBD1,TRBV2,TGTGCCAGCAGTGGAGGACAGGGAGGCTATGGCTACACCTTC,CASSGGQGGYGYTF
NA,TRBJ2-1,TRBD2,TRBV7-8,TGTGCCAGCAGCCATAGCGGGGGGGTTTTGGCTGAGCAGTTCTTC,CASSHSGGVLAEQFF
NA,TRBJ2-5,NA,TRBV29-1,TGCAGCGTTGCCCAGTCATTAGAGACCCAGTACTTC,CSVAQSLETQYF
NA,TRBJ2-7,NA,TRBV5-6,TGTGCCAGCAGCTTGGACAGGGCCTACGAGCAGTACTTC,CASSLDRAYEQYF
NA,TRBJ1-1,NA,TRBV7-8,TGTGCCAGCAGCCTCCCCGGCACTGAAGCTTTCTTT,CASSLPGTEAFF
once,TRBJ2-4,NA,TRBV5-4,TGTGCCAGCAGCTTGGGCAGGGAAGACATTCAGTACTTC,CASSLGREDIQYF
NA,TRBJ2-1,TRBD1,TRBV24-1,TGTGCCACCAGTGATACAGGGGGCAAGTTTTACAATGAGCAGTTCTTC,CATSDTGGKFYNEQFF
NA,TRBJ1-1,TRBD1,TRBV18,TGTGCCAGCTCACCGTTATTCGGGACAGGGGTGGATGAAGCTTTCTTT,CASSPLFGTGVDEAFF
NA,TRBJ2-7,NA,TRBV5-1,TGCGCCAGCAGCTCGGGGGACAGAAACTACGAGCAGTACTTC,CASSSGDRNYEQYF
NA,TRBJ2-1,TRBD1,TRBV5-1,TGCGCCAGCAGCCGGCCCCCCGGACAGGGTTCGGATGAGCAGTTCTTC,CASSRPPGQGSDEQFF
NA,TRBJ1-1,TRBD1,TRBV2,TGTGCCGGAACAGGGGGCAGGACTGAAGCTTTCTTT,CAGTGGRTEAFF
NA,TRBJ2-6,TRBD2,TRBV5-6,TGTGCCAGCAGCTTGGGACTAGCGAGTGCTGGGGCCAACGTCCTGACTTTC,CASSLGLASAGANVLTF
NA,TRBJ1-2,TRBD1,TRBV2,TGTGCCAGCAGGGGGAACAGACAGGGGGCGATAGGCTACACCTTC,CASRGNRQGAIGYTF
NA,TRBJ1-2,NA,TRBV29-1,TGCAGCGTTGAAGATTGGGAGGGGAACTATGGCTACACCTTC,CSVEDWEGNYGYTF
few,TRBJ2-3,NA,TRBV9,TGTGCCAGCAGCGTAGAACCTACCACAGATACGCAGTATTTT,CASSVEPTTDTQYF
NA,TRBJ2-2,TRBD1,TRBV5-1,TGCGCCAGCAGCTTGCAGGAAGCAGGGGGTACTGGGGAGCTGTTTTTT,CASSLQEAGGTGELFF
NA,TRBJ1-1,NA,TRBV7-3,TGTGCCAGCAGCCTCCTGGGTCCAGGGTGGGGCACTGAAGCTTTCTTT,CASSLLGPGWGTEAFF
few,TRBJ2-2,NA,TRBV21-1,TGTGCCAGCAGCAAAAGGCCCCTGGGGGGAGGGAACACCGGGGAGCTGTTTTTT,CASSKRPLGGGNTGELFF
NA,TRBJ1-2,NA,TRBV12-3/TRBV12-4,TGTGCCAGCACCGAGGGGGGGGTGGGCTACACCTTC,CASTEGGVGYTF
NA,TRBJ1-6,NA,TRBV19,TGTGCCAGTAGTGCTTACAGTTCACCCCTCCACTTT,CASSAYSSPLHF
NA,TRBJ1-5,TRBD1,TRBV5-1,TGCGCCAGCAGCCGAGGGACAGAGAGCAATCAGCCCCAGCATTTT,CASSRGTESNQPQHF
few,TRBJ2-5,TRBD1,TRBV2,TGTGCCAGCAGGACAGACAGGGGGCTTCAAGAGACCCAGTACTTC,CASRTDRGLQETQYF
NA,TRBJ1-4,NA,TRBV7-3,TGTGCCAGCAGCTTAACTGGGGCCGCCCCGATTGAAAAACTGTTTTTT,CASSLTGAAPIEKLFF
once,TRBJ1-2,NA,TRBV7-2,TGTGCCAGCAGCTTAGGGGGACTTAACTATGGCTACACCTTC,CASSLGGLNYGYTF